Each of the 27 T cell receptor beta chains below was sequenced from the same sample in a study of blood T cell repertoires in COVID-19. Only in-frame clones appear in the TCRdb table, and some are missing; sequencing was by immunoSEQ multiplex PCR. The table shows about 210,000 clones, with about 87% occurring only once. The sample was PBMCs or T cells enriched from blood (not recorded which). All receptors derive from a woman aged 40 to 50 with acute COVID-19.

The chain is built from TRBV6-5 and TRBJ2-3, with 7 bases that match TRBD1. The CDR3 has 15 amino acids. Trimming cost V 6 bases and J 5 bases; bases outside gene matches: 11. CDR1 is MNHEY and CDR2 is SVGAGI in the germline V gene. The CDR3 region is CASSLKAAGGDTQYF. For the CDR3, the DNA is TGTGCCAGCAGCCTCAAGGCGGCAGGGGGAGATACGCAGTATTTT.

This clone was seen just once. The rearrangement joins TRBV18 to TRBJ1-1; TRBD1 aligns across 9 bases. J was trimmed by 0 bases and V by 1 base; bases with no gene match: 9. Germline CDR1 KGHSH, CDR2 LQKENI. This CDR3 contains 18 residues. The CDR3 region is CASSPQQGAGVMNTEAFF. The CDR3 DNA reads TGTGCCAGCTCACCACAACAGGGGGCTGGTGTCATGAACACTGAAGCTTTCTTT.

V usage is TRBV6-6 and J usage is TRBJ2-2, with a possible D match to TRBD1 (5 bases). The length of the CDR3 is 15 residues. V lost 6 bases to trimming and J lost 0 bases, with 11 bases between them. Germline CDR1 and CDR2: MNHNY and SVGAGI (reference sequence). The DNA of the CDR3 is TGTGCCAGCAGCAGAGTCAGGGCGAACACCGGGGAGCTGTTTTTT. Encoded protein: CASSRVRANTGELFF.

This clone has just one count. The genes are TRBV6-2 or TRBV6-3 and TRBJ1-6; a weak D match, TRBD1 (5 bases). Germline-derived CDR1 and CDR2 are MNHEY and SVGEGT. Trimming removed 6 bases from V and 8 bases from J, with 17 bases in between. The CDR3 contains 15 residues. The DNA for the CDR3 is TGTGCCAGCAGCCCCGGGGGGGACCGGGATTCACCCCTCCACTTT. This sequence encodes CASSPGGDRDSPLHF.

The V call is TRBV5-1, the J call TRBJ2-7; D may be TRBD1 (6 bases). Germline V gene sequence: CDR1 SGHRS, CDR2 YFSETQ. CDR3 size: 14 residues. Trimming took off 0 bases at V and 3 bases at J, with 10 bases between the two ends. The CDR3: CASSLAGTIYEQYF. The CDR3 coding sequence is TGCGCCAGCAGCTTGGCCGGGACAATCTACGAGCAGTACTTC.

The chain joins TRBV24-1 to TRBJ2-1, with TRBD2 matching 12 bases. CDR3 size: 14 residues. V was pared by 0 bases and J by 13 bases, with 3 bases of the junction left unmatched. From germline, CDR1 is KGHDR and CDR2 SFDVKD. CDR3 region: CATSDLTSGRTQFF. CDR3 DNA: TGTGCCACCAGTGATTTGACTAGCGGGAGGACACAGTTCTTC.

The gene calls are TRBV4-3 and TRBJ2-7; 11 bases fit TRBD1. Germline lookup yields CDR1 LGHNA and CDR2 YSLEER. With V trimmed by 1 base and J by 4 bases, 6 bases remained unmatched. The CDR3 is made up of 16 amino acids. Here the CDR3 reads CASSQALGTGGYEQYF. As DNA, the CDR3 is TGCGCCAGCAGCCAAGCTCTGGGGACAGGGGGTTACGAGCAGTACTTC.

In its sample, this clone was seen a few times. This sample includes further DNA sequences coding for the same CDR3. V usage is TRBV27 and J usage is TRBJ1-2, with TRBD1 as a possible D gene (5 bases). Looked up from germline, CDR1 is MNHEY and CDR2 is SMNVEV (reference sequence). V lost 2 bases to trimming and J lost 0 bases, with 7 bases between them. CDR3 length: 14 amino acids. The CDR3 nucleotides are TGTGCCAGCAGTTTACAGGGTGCTAACTATGGCTACACCTTC. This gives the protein CASSLQGANYGYTF.

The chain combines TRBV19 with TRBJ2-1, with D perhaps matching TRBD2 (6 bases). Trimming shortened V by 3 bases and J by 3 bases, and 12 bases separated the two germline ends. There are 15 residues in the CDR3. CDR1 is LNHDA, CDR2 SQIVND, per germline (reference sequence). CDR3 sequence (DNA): TGTGCCAGTAGTATTGGGCGCGGGGACTACAATGAGCAGTTCTTC. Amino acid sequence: CASSIGRGDYNEQFF. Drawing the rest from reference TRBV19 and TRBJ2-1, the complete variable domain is DGGITQSPKYLFRKEGQNVTLSCEQNLNHDAMYWYRQDPGQGLRLIYYSQIVNDFQKGDIAEGYSVSREKKESFPLTVTSAQKNPTAFYLCASSIGRGDYNEQFFGPGTRLTVL.

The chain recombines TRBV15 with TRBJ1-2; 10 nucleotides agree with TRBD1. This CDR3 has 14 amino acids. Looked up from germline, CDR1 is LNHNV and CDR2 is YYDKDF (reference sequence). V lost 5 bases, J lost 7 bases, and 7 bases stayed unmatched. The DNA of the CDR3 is TGTGCCACCAGCCGCGACAGGGGGCAGGGTGGCTACACCTTC. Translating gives CATSRDRGQGGYTF.

As DNA, the CDR3 is TGTGCCTCAGGACTAGCCCAAGAGACCCAGTACTTC. It translates to CASGLAQETQYF. The J gene is TRBJ2-5, the V gene TRBV10-3, with TRBD2 matching 8 bases. In germline, CDR1 is ENHRY, CDR2 SYGVKD. The V and J ends lost 11 bases and 1 base, in that order; junction bases with no gene match: 3. This CDR3 has 12 residues.

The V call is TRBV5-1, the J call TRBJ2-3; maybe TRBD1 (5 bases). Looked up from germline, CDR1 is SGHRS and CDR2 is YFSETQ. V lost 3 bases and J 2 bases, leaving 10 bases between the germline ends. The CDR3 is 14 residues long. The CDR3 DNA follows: TGCGCCAGCAGCTATCCAGGGTCCACAGATACGCAGTATTTT. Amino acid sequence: CASSYPGSTDTQYF.

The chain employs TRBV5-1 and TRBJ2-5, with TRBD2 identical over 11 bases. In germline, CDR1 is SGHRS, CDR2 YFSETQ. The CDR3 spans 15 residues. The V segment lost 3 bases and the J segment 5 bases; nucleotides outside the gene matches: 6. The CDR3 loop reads CASSWGSGGAETQYF. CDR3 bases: TGCGCCAGCAGCTGGGGTAGCGGGGGGGCCGAGACCCAGTACTTC.

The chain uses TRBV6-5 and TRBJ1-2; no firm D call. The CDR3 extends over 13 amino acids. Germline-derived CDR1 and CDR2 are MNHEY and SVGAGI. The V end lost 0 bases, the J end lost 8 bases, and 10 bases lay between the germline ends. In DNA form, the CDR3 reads TGTGCCAGCAGTTACTCGATGAGAGGGGGCTACACCTTC. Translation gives CASSYSMRGGYTF.

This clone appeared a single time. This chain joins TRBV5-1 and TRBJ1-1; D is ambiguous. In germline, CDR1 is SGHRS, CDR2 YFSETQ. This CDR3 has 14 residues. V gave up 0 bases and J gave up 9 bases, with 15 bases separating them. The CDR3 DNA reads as TGCGCCAGCAGCTTGGCCAAAGAGTCAGGCCAAGCTTTCTTT. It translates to CASSLAKESGQAFF.

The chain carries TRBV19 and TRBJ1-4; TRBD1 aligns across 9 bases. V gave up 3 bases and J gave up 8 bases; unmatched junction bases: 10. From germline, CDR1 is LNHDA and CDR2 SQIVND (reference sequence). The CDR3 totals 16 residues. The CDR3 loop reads CASSIGGGQGREKLFF. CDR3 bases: TGTGCCAGTAGTATCGGCGGGGGACAGGGTCGCGAAAAACTGTTTTTT. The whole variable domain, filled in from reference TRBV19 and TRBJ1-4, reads DGGITQSPKYLFRKEGQNVTLSCEQNLNHDAMYWYRQDPGQGLRLIYYSQIVNDFQKGDIAEGYSVSREKKESFPLTVTSAQKNPTAFYLCASSIGGGQGREKLFFGSGTQLSVL.

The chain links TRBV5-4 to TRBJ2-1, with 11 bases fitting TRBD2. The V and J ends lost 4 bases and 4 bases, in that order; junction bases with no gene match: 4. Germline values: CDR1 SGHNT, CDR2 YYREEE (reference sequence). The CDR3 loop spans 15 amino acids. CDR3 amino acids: CASSGTSGGYNEQFF. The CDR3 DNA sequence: TGTGCCAGCAGCGGAACTAGCGGGGGATACAATGAGCAGTTCTTC. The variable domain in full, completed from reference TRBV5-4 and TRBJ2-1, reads ETGVTQSPTHLIKTRGQQVTLRCSSQSGHNTVSWYQQALGQGPQFIFQYYREEENGRGNFPPRFSGLQFPNYSSELNVNALELDDSALYLCASSGTSGGYNEQFFGPGTRLTVL.

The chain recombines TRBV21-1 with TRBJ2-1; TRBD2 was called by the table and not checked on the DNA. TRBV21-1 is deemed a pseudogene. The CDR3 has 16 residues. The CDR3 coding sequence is TGTGCCAGCAGCCCGGGACTAGCGGGTGCATACAATGAGCAGTTCTTC. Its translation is CASSPGLAGAYNEQFF.

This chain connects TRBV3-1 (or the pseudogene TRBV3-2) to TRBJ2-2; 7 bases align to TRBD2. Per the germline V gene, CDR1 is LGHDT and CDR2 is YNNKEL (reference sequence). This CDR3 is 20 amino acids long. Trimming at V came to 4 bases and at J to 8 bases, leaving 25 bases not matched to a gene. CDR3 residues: CASSPRDYQIQIGRRGELFF. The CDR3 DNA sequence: TGTGCCAGCAGCCCTAGGGACTACCAAATCCAGATCGGGCGTCGAGGGGAGCTGTTTTTT.

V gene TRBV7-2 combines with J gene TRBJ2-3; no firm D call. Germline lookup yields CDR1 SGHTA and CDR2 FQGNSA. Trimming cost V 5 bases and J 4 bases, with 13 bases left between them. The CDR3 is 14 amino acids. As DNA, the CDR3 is TGTGCCAGCAGCACTATACCGCGGCCAGATACGCAGTATTTT. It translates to CASSTIPRPDTQYF.

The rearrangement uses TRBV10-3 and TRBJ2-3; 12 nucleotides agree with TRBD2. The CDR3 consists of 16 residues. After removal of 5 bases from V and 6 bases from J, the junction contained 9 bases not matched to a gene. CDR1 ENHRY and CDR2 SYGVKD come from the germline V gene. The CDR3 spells CAISTLAGGVLDTQYF. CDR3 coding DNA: TGTGCCATCAGTACACTAGCGGGGGGCGTCTTGGATACGCAGTATTTT.

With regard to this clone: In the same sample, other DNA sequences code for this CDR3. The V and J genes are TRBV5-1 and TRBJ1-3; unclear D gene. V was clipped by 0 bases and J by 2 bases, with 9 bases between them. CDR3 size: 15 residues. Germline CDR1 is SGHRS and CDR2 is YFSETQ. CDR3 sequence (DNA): TGCGCCAGCAGCTTGGACGGGTCAACTGGAAACACCATATATTTT. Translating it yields CASSLDGSTGNTIYF.

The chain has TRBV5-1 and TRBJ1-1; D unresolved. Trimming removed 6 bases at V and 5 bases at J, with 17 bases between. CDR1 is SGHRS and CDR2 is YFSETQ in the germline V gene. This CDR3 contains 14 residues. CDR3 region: CASKLEEGATEAFF. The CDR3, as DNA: TGCGCCAGCAAGTTGGAAGAGGGAGCAACTGAAGCTTTCTTT.

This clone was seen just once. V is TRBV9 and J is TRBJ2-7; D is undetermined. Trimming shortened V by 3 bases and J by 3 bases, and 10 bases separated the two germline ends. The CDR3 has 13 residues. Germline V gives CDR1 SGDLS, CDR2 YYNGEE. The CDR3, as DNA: TGTGCCAGCAGCGCCGAGTTTGACTACGAGCAGTACTTC. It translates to CASSAEFDYEQYF.

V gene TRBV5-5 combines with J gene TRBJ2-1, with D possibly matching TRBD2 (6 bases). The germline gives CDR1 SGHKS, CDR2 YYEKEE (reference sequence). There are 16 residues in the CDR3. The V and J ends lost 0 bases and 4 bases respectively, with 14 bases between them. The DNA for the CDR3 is TGTGCCAGCAGCTTGGTTGGGACGGGGGAATACAATGAGCAGTTCTTC. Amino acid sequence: CASSLVGTGEYNEQFF. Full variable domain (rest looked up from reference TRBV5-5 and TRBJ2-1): DAGVTQSPTHLIKTRGQQVTLRCSPISGHKSVSWYQQVLGQGPQFIFQYYEKEERGRGNFPDRFSARQFPNYSSELNVNALLLGDSALYLCASSLVGTGEYNEQFFGPGTRLTVL.

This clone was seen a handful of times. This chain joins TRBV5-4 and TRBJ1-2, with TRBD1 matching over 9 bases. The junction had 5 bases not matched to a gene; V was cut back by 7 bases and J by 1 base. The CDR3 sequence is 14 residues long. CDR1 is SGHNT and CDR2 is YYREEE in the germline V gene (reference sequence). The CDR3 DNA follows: TGTGCCAGCGGCACGGGACAGGGTAACTATGGCTACACCTTC. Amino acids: CASGTGQGNYGYTF.

The CDR3 nucleotides are TGTGCCAGTAGTATACCCGGACAGGCTTCTAACTATGGCTACACCTTC. This codes for CASSIPGQASNYGYTF. This chain joins TRBV19 and TRBJ1-2; 7 bases agree with TRBD1. The CDR3 spans 16 residues. J was trimmed by 0 bases and V by 2 bases; bases with no gene match: 6. Germline assignment: CDR1 LNHDA and CDR2 SQIVND (reference sequence).